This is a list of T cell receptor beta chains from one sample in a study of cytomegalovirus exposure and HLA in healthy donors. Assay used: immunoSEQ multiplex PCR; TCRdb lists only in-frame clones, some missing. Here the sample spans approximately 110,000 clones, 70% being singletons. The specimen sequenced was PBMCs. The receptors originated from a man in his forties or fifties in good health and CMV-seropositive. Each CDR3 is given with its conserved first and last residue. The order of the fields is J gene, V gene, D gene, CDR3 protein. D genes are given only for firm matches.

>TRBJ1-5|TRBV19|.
CASNHSGLGPQHF
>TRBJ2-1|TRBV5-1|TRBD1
CASSPGQGVPYNEQFF
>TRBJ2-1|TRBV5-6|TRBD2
CASSFLGRENNEQFF
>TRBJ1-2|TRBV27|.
CASNPTGANYGYTF
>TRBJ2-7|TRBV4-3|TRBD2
CASSQSGTSGYEQYF
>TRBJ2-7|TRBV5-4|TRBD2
CASSSSGGKRGYSYEQYF
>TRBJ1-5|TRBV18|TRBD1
CASSRDRDQPQHF
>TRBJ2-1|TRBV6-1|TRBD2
CASSELAGSYNEQFF
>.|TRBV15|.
CATSRDPPVTSAYEQYF
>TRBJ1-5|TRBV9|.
CASSVGWQGDQPQHF
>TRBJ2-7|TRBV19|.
CASSVLRDFSYEQYF
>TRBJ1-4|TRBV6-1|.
CASFDGEKLFF
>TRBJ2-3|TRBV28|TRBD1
CASSRQGSTDTQYF
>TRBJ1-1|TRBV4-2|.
CASSKRGAGAEAFF
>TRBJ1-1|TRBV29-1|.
CSVADQGDTEAFF
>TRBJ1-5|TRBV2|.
CASSGVQKNQPQHF
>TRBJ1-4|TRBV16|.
CASSLRHEGDEKLFF
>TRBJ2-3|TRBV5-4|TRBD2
CASSLGAGVDLDTQYF
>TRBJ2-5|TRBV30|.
CAWNGGQTQYF
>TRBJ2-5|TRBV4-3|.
CASSHPGKETQYF
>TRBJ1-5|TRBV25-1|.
CASSGIEASNQPQHF